The 24 T cell receptor beta chains listed next were all sequenced from one sample in a study of regulatory T cells in long-lasting Graves disease. Sample time point: persistent/refractory GD, antithyroid drugs over 5 years with positive TRAb. Preparation of the TCR library used RNA extracted from PBMCs. HTBI primers from iRepertoire and Arm-PCR of CDR3 regions yielded the TCR beta libraries. TCRdb used MiXCR to reprocess the multiplex PCR reads, holding one entry per CDR3 protein. Of approximately 470,000 distinct CDR3 sequences listed, 20% are singletons. This material consisted of peripheral blood mononuclear cells (PBMCs), taken when the disease was refractory, from a patient treated with antithyroid drugs. The receptors derive from a female donor with Graves disease.

CDR3 nucleotide sequence: TGTGCCAGCAGTCAAACTAGCGGCCGTCTGAATGAGCAGTTCTTC. This encodes CASSQTSGRLNEQFF. J is TRBJ2-1 and V is TRBV27; 8 bases align to TRBD2. CDR3 length equals 15 residues. Germline V lookup: CDR1 MNHEY, CDR2 SMNVEV (reference sequence). With V trimmed by 5 bases and J by 7 bases, 10 bases remained unmatched.

J is TRBJ2-7 and V is TRBV5-1; D unclear. CDR3 length equals 14 residues. CDR1 is SGHRS and CDR2 is YFSETQ in the germline V gene. V shed 0 bases and J shed 5 bases, with 12 bases lying between them. The CDR3 region has the DNA TGCGCCAGCAGCTTGGGAGGCACCACTAACGAGCAGTACTTC. Residues: CASSLGGTTNEQYF. The full variable domain, in which reference TRBV5-1 and TRBJ2-7 provide the parts outside the CDR3, is KAGVTQTPRYLIKTRGQQVTLSCSPISGHRSVSWYQQTPGQGLQFLFEYFSETQRNKGNFPGRFSGRQFSNSRSEMNVSTLELGDSALYLCASSLGGTTNEQYFGPGTRLTVT.

This clonotype occurred a few times. J is TRBJ2-1 and V is TRBV7-3, with a possible D match to TRBD2 (7 bases). Between the trimmed V and J ends, which lost 4 bases and 8 bases, there was a span of 18 bases. Germline loops: CDR1 SGHTA, CDR2 FQGTGA. The CDR3 has 15 residues. For the CDR3, the DNA is TGTGCCAGCAGCTCCCTCGGGAGGCCAGGGGATGAGCAGTTCTTC. This gives the protein CASSSLGRPGDEQFF.

The gene calls are TRBV6-2 or TRBV6-3 and TRBJ2-1, with D possibly matching TRBD2 (6 bases). Germline V CDR1 and CDR2: MNHEY, SVGEGT. Deletions cut 0 bases from V and 4 bases from J, with 10 bases between. CDR3 length equals 15 residues. The CDR3 region has the DNA TGTGCCAGCAGTTACTCCGGAGGGCCTTACAATGAGCAGTTCTTC. Translating it yields CASSYSGGPYNEQFF.

The chain has TRBV7-9 and TRBJ2-7, with TRBD1 matching 10 bases. This CDR3 spans 13 amino acids. CDR1 is SEHNR and CDR2 is FQNEAQ in the germline V gene (reference sequence). J lost 6 bases, V lost 5 bases, and 4 bases had no gene match. For the CDR3, the DNA is TGTGCCAGCAGCGCGGACAGGGGGTCCGAGCAGTACTTC. It is translated as CASSADRGSEQYF.

The chain links TRBV6-1 to TRBJ1-5, with D perhaps matching TRBD1 (5 bases). The CDR3 extends over 14 amino acids. Trimming pared 8 bases from V and 4 bases from J, leaving 15 bases between. The germline V gene encodes CDR1 MNHNS and CDR2 SASEGT. CDR3: CASDQGQGNQPQHF. The CDR3 bases are TGTGCCAGCGACCAGGGCCAGGGTAATCAGCCCCAGCATTTT.

This clonotype showed up many times. The V gene is TRBV15, the J gene TRBJ1-4; D might be TRBD1 (5 bases). The germline V gene has CDR1 LNHNV and CDR2 YYDKDF (reference sequence). This CDR3 is built from 16 residues. Trimming pared 0 bases from V and 8 bases from J, leaving 16 bases between. CDR3 nucleotides: TGTGCCACCAGCAGAGATGATGGGCAGGGAACCGAAAAACTGTTTTTT. Translation gives CATSRDDGQGTEKLFF. Full variable domain (outside the CDR3, taken from reference TRBV15 and TRBJ1-4): DAMVIQNPRYQVTQFGKPVTLSCSQTLNHNVMYWYQQKSSQAPKLLFHYYDKDFNNEADTPDNFQSRRPNTSFCFLDIRSPGLGDTAMYLCATSRDDGQGTEKLFFGSGTQLSVL.

This clonotype was counted only a few times. This chain connects TRBV20-1 to TRBJ1-5; possible D gene TRBD1, 6 bases. V lost 6 bases to trimming and J lost 5 bases, with 14 bases between them. The V gene's germline CDR1 is DFQATT and CDR2 SNEGSKA (reference sequence). This CDR3 is 13 amino acids long. The CDR3 DNA sequence: TGCAGTGCGGCCCGACAGGCCCATCAGCCCCAGCATTTT. As protein: CSAARQAHQPQHF.

The chain joins TRBV20-1 to TRBJ1-5, with a tentative D call TRBD1 (6 bases). CDR1 is DFQATT and CDR2 is SNEGSKA in the germline V gene (reference sequence). V was cut by 5 bases and J by 1 base, with 15 bases left in between. The CDR3 spans 15 residues. CDR3 sequence: CSAHRATASNQPQHF. CDR3 nucleotide sequence: TGCAGTGCTCACAGGGCCACGGCGAGCAATCAGCCCCAGCATTTT.

This clonotype occurred many times. The chain couples TRBV10-3 to TRBJ1-2; perhaps TRBD1 as D (5 bases). V lost 0 bases and J lost 5, with 7 bases in between. The germline CDR1 and CDR2 sequences are ENHRY and SYGVKD. The CDR3 covers 13 residues. The CDR3 nucleotides read TGTGCCATCAGTGAGTCGGGGGGATATGGCTACACCTTC. As protein: CAISESGGYGYTF.

This clonotype was detected only a few times. The V call is TRBV19, the J call TRBJ1-1, with D hard to call. The V gene lost 5 bases and the J gene lost 8 bases, with 9 bases spanning the gap. This CDR3 is 11 amino acids long. CDR1 is LNHDA, CDR2 SQIVND, per germline (reference sequence). The CDR3 loop reads CASSARREAFF. CDR3 in DNA: TGTGCCAGTAGTGCCCGGCGGGAAGCTTTCTTT.

This chain links TRBV20-1 with TRBJ1-1; no definite D call. V shed 1 base and J shed 2 bases, with 23 bases lying between them. Germline CDR1 reads DFQATT; CDR2 reads SNEGSKA (reference sequence). The CDR3 runs to 18 residues. CDR3 amino acids: CSARGLDQKSTINTEAFF. The CDR3 DNA sequence: TGCAGTGCTAGAGGCCTAGACCAGAAGTCCACGATAAACACTGAAGCTTTCTTT.

This clonotype occurred many times. This rearrangement joins TRBV19 to TRBJ2-5; D unresolved. This CDR3 has 14 residues. The germline CDR1 and CDR2 sequences are LNHDA and SQIVND (reference sequence). V lost 3 bases and J 5 bases, leaving 13 bases between the germline ends. The CDR3 region is CASSMTDRSETQYF. CDR3 nucleotide sequence: TGTGCCAGTAGTATGACTGATCGCAGTGAGACCCAGTACTTC.

The chain links TRBV7-2 to TRBJ2-5; TRBD2 matches at 8 bases. Germline assignment: CDR1 SGHTA and CDR2 FQGNSA. This CDR3 spans 15 amino acids. Trimming cost V 8 bases and J 5 bases; bases outside gene matches: 13. CDR3 DNA: TGTGCCAGCGGAGCGGGAGCGTGGGCTGGGGAGACCCAGTACTTC. The encoded protein is CASGAGAWAGETQYF.

This clonotype came up many times. V gene TRBV7-9 combines with J gene TRBJ1-1; TRBD1 aligns across 8 bases. The CDR3 length is 16 residues. The trim removed 0 bases at V and 1 base at J, leaving 4 bases unmatched. CDR1 is SEHNR, CDR2 FQNEAQ, per germline (reference sequence). The CDR3 DNA sequence: TGTGCCAGCAGCTTAGCCCCAGGACAGGGGAACACTGAAGCTTTCTTT. Amino acids: CASSLAPGQGNTEAFF.

V gene TRBV5-1 combines with J gene TRBJ2-3, with D possibly matching TRBD2 (5 bases). Germline loops: CDR1 SGHRS, CDR2 YFSETQ. The germline V and J ends were trimmed by 4 bases and 3 bases, with 15 bases remaining between them. This CDR3 is 15 amino acids long. CDR3 DNA: TGCGCCAGCAGCACGGGAAGCATGGGGACAGATACGCAGTATTTT. Protein sequence: CASSTGSMGTDTQYF.

This clonotype occurred many times. The V and J genes are TRBV2 and TRBJ2-2; maybe TRBD1 (6 bases). The CDR3 runs to 15 residues. Germline loops: CDR1 SNHLY, CDR2 FYNNEI. Trimming shortened V by 6 bases and J by 3 bases, and 14 bases separated the two germline ends. The DNA of the CDR3 is TGTGCCAGCAGGACACAGGGAGTTGACACCGGGGAGCTGTTTTTT. This encodes CASRTQGVDTGELFF.

This chain joins TRBV20-1 and TRBJ1-4, with TRBD1 identical over 7 bases. The CDR3 loop spans 15 amino acids. The germline V gene has CDR1 DFQATT and CDR2 SNEGSKA (reference sequence). The V and J ends lost 3 bases and 8 bases, in that order; junction bases with no gene match: 12. The CDR3 is CSARFQTGSREKLFF. The CDR3 nucleotides are TGCAGTGCTAGGTTCCAGACAGGGTCTCGGGAAAAACTGTTTTTT.

This clonotype was counted ten times or more. This chain links TRBV27 with TRBJ2-7; 11 nucleotides align to TRBD1. CDR1 is MNHEY, CDR2 SMNVEV, per germline (reference sequence). The CDR3 totals 17 residues. V gave up 7 bases and J gave up 3 bases; unmatched junction bases: 14. The chain's CDR3 is CASTLLRTGGKIYEQYF. CDR3 DNA sequence: TGTGCCAGCACCCTTTTGCGGACAGGGGGCAAGATCTACGAGCAGTACTTC.

This clonotype was detected ten times or more. The chain recombines TRBV28 with TRBJ2-2; 11 nucleotides agree with TRBD1. Germline CDR1 reads MDHEN; CDR2 reads SYDVKM. Trimming removed 6 bases from V and 6 bases from J; junction bases left unmatched: 6. The CDR3 has 15 amino acids. CDR3 in DNA: TGTGCCAGCAGCCAGCCGGGACAGGGGGCCGGGGAGCTGTTTTTT. It translates to CASSQPGQGAGELFF.

This chain joins TRBV19 and TRBJ2-5; 8 nucleotides align to TRBD1. Unmatched junction bases numbered 4, after V lost 3 bases and J lost 1 base. CDR1 LNHDA and CDR2 SQIVND come from the germline V gene (reference sequence). CDR3 length: 15 amino acids. The CDR3 sequence is CASSIRTGTQETQYF. The CDR3 nucleotides are TGTGCCAGTAGTATTCGGACAGGGACCCAAGAGACCCAGTACTTC.

The V call is TRBV7-2, the J call TRBJ1-2; D uncertain. From germline, CDR1 is SGHTA and CDR2 FQGNSA. V lost 5 bases to trimming and J lost 8 bases, with 18 bases between them. The CDR3 is made up of 14 amino acids. For the CDR3, the DNA is TGTGCCAGCAGCACCGACCTCGGGGTGTGGGGCTACACCTTC. As protein: CASSTDLGVWGYTF.

This clonotype has ten or more counts. V is TRBV11-2 and J is TRBJ1-6; possible D gene TRBD1, 6 bases. The CDR3 contains 15 residues. V gave up 5 bases and J gave up 9 bases, with 17 bases separating them. Germline-derived CDR1 and CDR2 are SGHAT and FQNNGV. The DNA for the CDR3 is TGTGCCAGCAGCAAGAGAGTAGGGGGATCTTCACCCCTCCACTTT. This translates into CASSKRVGGSSPLHF.

The gene calls are TRBV6-2 or TRBV6-3 and TRBJ1-5; D possibly corresponds to TRBD1 (5 bases). Germline lookup yields CDR1 MNHEY and CDR2 SVGEGT. There are 15 residues in the CDR3. Trimming pared 0 bases from V and 3 bases from J, leaving 9 bases between. The CDR3 here is CASSYSGHSNQPQHF. The CDR3, as DNA: TGTGCCAGCAGTTACTCGGGGCACTCCAATCAGCCCCAGCATTTT.